The 32 T cell receptor beta chains presented below share a single source sample, sequenced in a study of radiotherapy plus CTLA-4 blockade in lung cancer. Profiling relied on immunoSEQ multiplex PCR, and the TCRdb table lists in-frame clones only, not all of them. The table has approximately 85,000 clones, 75% to 90% seen once; the top ten hold around 2%. This specimen consisted of peripheral blood, obtained from a patient treated with radiotherapy plus ipilimumab. These receptor sequences come from a human donor with non-small cell lung cancer who had a partial response to radiotherapy plus ipilimumab.

The chain links TRBV10-2 to TRBJ1-2; 9 bases agree with TRBD1. Per the germline V gene, CDR1 is WSHSY and CDR2 is SAAADI. V gave up 5 bases and J gave up 3 bases; unmatched junction bases: 4. CDR3 size: 14 residues. The CDR3 DNA sequence: TGCGCCAGCAGTAAGACAGGGGGAGACTATGGCTACACCTTC. This sequence encodes CASSKTGGDYGYTF.

This rearrangement joins TRBV5-5 to TRBJ1-4; TRBD1 matches 8 bases. Germline lookup yields CDR1 SGHKS and CDR2 YYEKEE (reference sequence). V gave up 2 bases and J gave up 4 bases; unmatched junction bases: 4. The CDR3 is 15 amino acids. The CDR3 region has the DNA TGTGCCAGCAGCTTCGACAGGGGCCTTAATGAAAAACTGTTTTTT. Translated: CASSFDRGLNEKLFF.

This clone has more than one count but fewer than ten. The chain combines TRBV6-6 with TRBJ1-4; D may be TRBD1 (5 bases). V was trimmed by 0 bases and J by 2 bases, leaving 10 bases between them. Germline V gene data show CDR1 as MNHNY and CDR2 as SVGAGI (reference sequence). The CDR3 runs 16 residues. The CDR3 is CASSYSSRGTNEKLFF. CDR3 nucleotides: TGTGCCAGCAGTTACTCATCCCGGGGGACTAATGAAAAACTGTTTTTT.

The genes are TRBV5-1 and TRBJ1-2, with D maybe TRBD1 (5 bases). Germline assignment: CDR1 SGHRS and CDR2 YFSETQ. The CDR3 has 13 amino acids. V was pared by 4 bases and J by 0 bases, with 7 bases between. The chain's CDR3 is CASSVGANYGYTF. DNA of the CDR3: TGCGCCAGCAGCGTAGGGGCTAACTATGGCTACACCTTC.

The genes are TRBV27 and TRBJ2-2, with TRBD1 matching 7 bases. Germline CDR1 is MNHEY and CDR2 is SMNVEV (reference sequence). V trimming: 6 bases; J trimming: 1 base; junction bases outside the gene matches: 2. The CDR3 covers 14 residues. The CDR3 is CASRGQMNTGELFF. In nucleotides, the CDR3 is TGTGCCAGCAGGGGACAGATGAACACCGGGGAGCTGTTTTTT.

V and J are TRBV6-4 and TRBJ1-1, with D possibly matching TRBD1 (5 bases). CDR1 is MRHNA and CDR2 is SNTAGT in the germline V gene. The CDR3 totals 14 residues. V was clipped by 6 bases and J by 3 bases, with 14 bases between them. The CDR3 bases are TGTGCCAGCAGCGTGACAGAAAGGGACACTGAAGCTTTCTTT. This translates into CASSVTERDTEAFF.

This chain joins TRBV19 and TRBJ2-5; 7 bases agree with TRBD1. V was clipped by 3 bases and J by 3 bases; unmatched bases: 4. Germline lookup yields CDR1 LNHDA and CDR2 SQIVND (reference sequence). The CDR3 covers 14 residues. The CDR3 DNA follows: TGTGCCAGTAGTATGGGGACAGTGAAAGAGACCCAGTACTTC. Translation gives CASSMGTVKETQYF. Based on the CDR3 plus reference TRBV19 and TRBJ2-5, the full variable domain is DGGITQSPKYLFRKEGQNVTLSCEQNLNHDAMYWYRQDPGQGLRLIYYSQIVNDFQKGDIAEGYSVSREKKESFPLTVTSAQKNPTAFYLCASSMGTVKETQYFGPGTRLLVL.

The rearrangement joins TRBV5-1 to TRBJ2-1; no definite D call. The CDR3 runs to 15 residues. The V and J ends lost 4 bases and 0 bases respectively, with 11 bases between them. CDR1 and CDR2 from the germline V gene are SGHRS and YFSETQ. The CDR3 DNA reads TGCGCCAGCAGCAAATTCGAGAGCTCCTACAATGAGCAGTTCTTC. It specifies CASSKFESSYNEQFF.

The count of this clone is one. The chain has TRBV29-1 and TRBJ2-2; TRBD1 matches at 9 bases. Germline CDR1 reads SQVTM; CDR2 reads ANQGSEA. The trim removed 4 bases at V and 5 bases at J, leaving 5 bases unmatched. The CDR3 extends over 14 amino acids. CDR3 DNA: TGCAGCGTTGGACAGGGGGTACAAACCGGGGAGCTGTTTTTT. As protein: CSVGQGVQTGELFF.

The rearrangement joins TRBV19 to TRBJ1-6; maybe TRBD1 (5 bases). The CDR3 sequence is 14 residues long. CDR1 and CDR2 from the germline V gene are LNHDA and SQIVND (reference sequence). The ends were cut back, 9 bases at V and 10 bases at J, with 19 bases in the middle. The CDR3, as DNA: TGTGCCAGCTCCCAGGGTTTGAGTCGCTCACCCCTCCACTTT. Protein sequence: CASSQGLSRSPLHF. Full variable domain (rest looked up from reference TRBV19 and TRBJ1-6): DGGITQSPKYLFRKEGQNVTLSCEQNLNHDAMYWYRQDPGQGLRLIYYSQIVNDFQKGDIAEGYSVSREKKESFPLTVTSAQKNPTAFYLCASSQGLSRSPLHFGNGTRLTVT.

Here the CDR3 reads CASSHLGTSYEQYF. As DNA, the CDR3 is TGCGCCAGCAGCCACCTAGGGACTTCCTACGAGCAGTACTTC. The genes are TRBV4-1 and TRBJ2-7, with D possibly matching TRBD2 (6 bases). The CDR3 loop spans 14 amino acids. Germline CDR1 MGHRA, CDR2 YSYEKL. Between the trimmed V and J ends, which lost 3 bases and 1 base, there was a span of 10 bases.

As to this clone: At one of its ends the junction is not consistent with the germline gene, which may arise from a read error. This chain uses TRBV7-3 with TRBJ2-3; 8 bases are a match to TRBD2. This CDR3 region has 15 residues. From germline, CDR1 is SGHTA and CDR2 FQGTGA. The chain's CDR3 is CASSLRREGTDTQYF. The CDR3, as DNA: TGTGCCAGCAGTTTAAGGCGGGAGGGCACAGATACGCAGTATTTT. Full variable domain (missing parts from reference TRBV7-3 and TRBJ2-3): GAGVSQTPSNKVTEKGKYVELRCDPISGHTALYWYRQSLGQGPEFLIYFQGTGAADDSGLPNDRFFAVRPEGSVSTLKIQRTERGDSAVYLCASSLRREGTDTQYFGPGTRLTVL.

The count of this clone is one. In DNA form, the CDR3 reads TGTGCCAGCAGCCCGGGTGCTTCCCCTAACTATGGCTACACCTTC. As protein: CASSPGASPNYGYTF. This rearrangement joins TRBV9 to TRBJ1-2; D gene unclear. CDR1 is SGDLS and CDR2 is YYNGEE in the germline V gene. Trimming removed 4 bases from V and 0 bases from J, with 13 bases in between. The CDR3 spans 15 residues.

The CDR3 reads CASSGHSNQPQHF. The CDR3 DNA sequence: TGTGCCAGCAGCGGACATAGCAATCAGCCCCAGCATTTT. The chain carries TRBV6-1 and TRBJ1-5; D is perhaps TRBD1 (5 bases). The CDR3 is 13 amino acids. Trimming removed 6 bases at V and 0 bases at J, with 6 bases between. Germline lookup yields CDR1 MNHNS and CDR2 SASEGT.

About this clone: A junction boundary mismatches the germline segment, possibly from a read error. The V gene is TRBV7-3, the J gene TRBJ1-2, with D unresolved. Per the germline V gene, CDR1 is SGHTA and CDR2 is FQGTGA. The CDR3 has 13 amino acids. CDR3 in DNA: TGTGCCAGCAGCTTAGAGGCAGCTGAATCCCCCCTCTTC. Protein sequence: CASSLEAAESPLF.

This clone was picked up a small number of times. Mismatch with germline at one junction end may stem from a read error. The gene calls are TRBV18 and TRBJ2-1; TRBD1 agrees at 10 bases. CDR1 KGHSH and CDR2 LQKENI come from the germline V gene. This CDR3 contains 15 residues. As DNA, the CDR3 is TGTGCCAGTTCACCGGGACAGGGGATGTACAATGAGCAGTTCTTC. Translation: CASSPGQGMYNEQFF.

This sequence joins TRBV28 and TRBJ2-2; 7 bases agree with TRBD2. Germline V lookup: CDR1 MDHEN, CDR2 SYDVKM. V shed 6 bases, J shed 0 bases, and the junction held 13 bases outside the gene matches. This CDR3 comprises 18 residues. CDR3 residues: CASRVRGLHSTNTGELFF. Written as DNA, the CDR3 is TGTGCCAGCAGGGTGCGGGGACTACATTCTACGAACACCGGGGAGCTGTTTTTT.

This clone has a handful of counts. The chain couples TRBV19 to TRBJ1-5, with TRBD1 matching 7 bases. This CDR3 spans 16 amino acids. The V gene end was trimmed by 3 bases and the J gene end by 1 base; junction bases not matched to a gene: 6. Per germline, CDR1 LNHDA and CDR2 SQIVND (reference sequence). CDR3 DNA sequence: TGTGCCAGTAGTATGGCAGACAGGGTGAGCAATCAGCCCCAGCATTTT. Its protein is CASSMADRVSNQPQHF. Filled out from reference TRBV19 and TRBJ1-5, the complete variable domain reads DGGITQSPKYLFRKEGQNVTLSCEQNLNHDAMYWYRQDPGQGLRLIYYSQIVNDFQKGDIAEGYSVSREKKESFPLTVTSAQKNPTAFYLCASSMADRVSNQPQHFGDGTRLSIL.

This chain uses TRBV5-1 with TRBJ2-1; 8 nucleotides match TRBD2. The germline gives CDR1 SGHRS, CDR2 YFSETQ. The CDR3 covers 16 residues. Trimming at V came to 3 bases and at J to 4 bases, leaving 9 bases not matched to a gene. The CDR3 DNA is TGCGCCAGCAGCTCCAGAATAGCGGGGAAATACAATGAGCAGTTCTTC. Its protein is CASSSRIAGKYNEQFF.

The V call is TRBV4-1, the J call TRBJ2-3; 8 nucleotides align to TRBD1. This CDR3 spans 15 amino acids. Germline lookup yields CDR1 MGHRA and CDR2 YSYEKL. Unmatched junction bases numbered 7, after V lost 6 bases and J lost 2 bases. In DNA, the CDR3 is TGCGCCAGCAGTCACTCGGGACAGGCCACAGATACGCAGTATTTT. As protein: CASSHSGQATDTQYF.

The chain joins TRBV28 to TRBJ2-1, with D maybe TRBD2 (5 bases). The V gene lost 5 bases and the J gene lost 3 bases, with 11 bases spanning the gap. The CDR3 sequence is 14 residues long. The germline gives CDR1 MDHEN, CDR2 SYDVKM. The CDR3 DNA is TGTGCCAGCAGTCCCCTAGACTACTACAATGAGCAGTTCTTC. It specifies CASSPLDYYNEQFF.

The chain couples TRBV2 to TRBJ2-2; 9 bases match TRBD1. The CDR3 has 15 residues. V lost 4 bases, J lost 5 bases, and 5 bases stayed unmatched. Looked up from germline, CDR1 is SNHLY and CDR2 is FYNNEI. The CDR3 DNA follows: TGTGCCAGCAGTGTGGACAGGGGTGGAACCGGGGAGCTGTTTTTT. Translating it yields CASSVDRGGTGELFF.

The rearrangement joins TRBV11-2 to TRBJ1-3, with a possible D match to TRBD1 (6 bases). Trimming shortened V by 5 bases and J by 1 base, and 9 bases separated the two germline ends. The CDR3 has 14 residues. From germline, CDR1 is SGHAT and CDR2 FQNNGV. CDR3 bases: TGTGCCAGCAGCCTAGGACAGTCTGGAAACACCATATATTTT. It specifies CASSLGQSGNTIYF.

The CDR3 spells CASSLSASGSYEQYV. In DNA form, the CDR3 reads TGTGCCAGCAGCTTATCCGCTAGCGGGAGTTACGAGCAGTACGTC. This rearrangement joins TRBV11-1 to TRBJ2-7; TRBD2 matches 10 bases. V dropped 2 bases and J dropped 4; count of bases not matched to a gene: 5. Germline-derived CDR1 and CDR2 are SGHAT and FQDESV (reference sequence). CDR3 size: 15 residues.

The chain uses TRBV5-1 and TRBJ1-1; 9 nucleotides line up with TRBD1. From germline, CDR1 is SGHRS and CDR2 YFSETQ. CDR3 length: 15 amino acids. Unmatched junction bases numbered 5, after V lost 0 bases and J lost 5 bases. The DNA of the CDR3 is TGCGCCAGCAGCTTGGGGGACAGGGAGTTTACTGAAGCTTTCTTT. This codes for CASSLGDREFTEAFF.

The rearrangement uses TRBV28 and TRBJ1-2; possibly TRBD1 for D (5 bases). Trimming removed 7 bases at V and 5 bases at J, with 8 bases between. Germline-derived CDR1 and CDR2 are MDHEN and SYDVKM. CDR3 length: 11 residues. The CDR3 sequence is CASTQGYGYTF. The CDR3 DNA sequence: TGTGCCAGCACCCAGGGATATGGCTACACCTTC.

The V call is TRBV18, the J call TRBJ2-5; 7 nucleotides match TRBD2. The junction had 12 bases not matched to a gene; V was cut back by 2 bases and J by 6 bases. The CDR3 runs 16 residues. CDR1 and CDR2 (germline): KGHSH, LQKENI. The CDR3 coding sequence is TGTGCCAGCTCACCAACGAGTACGGGAGGACGTAAGACCCAGTACTTC. Translated: CASSPTSTGGRKTQYF.

The chain couples TRBV6-6 to TRBJ1-1, with a weak D call TRBD1 (5 bases). Germline values: CDR1 MNHNY, CDR2 SVGAGI (reference sequence). Trimming left V 5 bases short and J 5 bases short, with 21 bases between. The CDR3 is made up of 16 amino acids. The CDR3 region is CASSPPGRGDGTEAFF. For the CDR3, the DNA is TGTGCCAGCAGTCCCCCCGGCCGGGGGGATGGAACTGAAGCTTTCTTT.

This chain uses TRBV7-9 with TRBJ2-1, with D unclear. Germline lookup yields CDR1 SEHNR and CDR2 FQNEAQ (reference sequence). This CDR3 region has 13 residues. Trimming shortened V by 2 bases and J by 6 bases, and 8 bases separated the two germline ends. CDR3 sequence: CASSLPPVNEQFF. The CDR3 DNA reads TGTGCCAGCAGCTTACCTCCTGTCAATGAGCAGTTCTTC.

The chain joins TRBV4-3 to TRBJ2-6; 7 nucleotides align to TRBD1. CDR1 is LGHNA and CDR2 is YSLEER in the germline V gene. V dropped 1 base and J dropped 0; count of bases not matched to a gene: 3. There are 17 residues in the CDR3. The CDR3 region has the DNA TGCGCCAGCAGCCAAGGGACAGGCTTCTCTGGGGCCAACGTCCTGACTTTC. The encoded protein is CASSQGTGFSGANVLTF.

This chain uses TRBV30 with TRBJ2-5; D gene ambiguous. The CDR3 is 12 amino acids. Germline V lookup: CDR1 GTSNPN, CDR2 SVGIG (reference sequence). Trimming removed 0 bases from V and 2 bases from J, with 4 bases in between. The CDR3 protein is CAWSVQQETQYF. The CDR3 nucleotides are TGTGCCTGGAGTGTGCAGCAAGAGACCCAGTACTTC.

This clone was observed a few times. The rearrangement joins TRBV28 to TRBJ2-7; D ambiguous. Trimming pared 2 bases from V and 7 bases from J, leaving 6 bases between. This CDR3 is 11 amino acids long. Germline CDR1 reads MDHEN; CDR2 reads SYDVKM. CDR3 sequence reads: CASSLRWEQYF. The CDR3 DNA sequence: TGTGCCAGCAGTTTACGGTGGGAGCAGTACTTC. Filled out from reference TRBV28 and TRBJ2-7, the complete variable domain reads DVKVTQSSRYLVKRTGEKVFLECVQDMDHENMFWYRQDPGLGLRLIYFSYDVKMKEKGDIPEGYSVSREKKERFSLILESASTNQTSMYLCASSLRWEQYFGPGTRLTVT.